A single sample gave rise to the 10 T cell receptor beta chains below, sequenced in a study of graft-versus-host responses after intestinal transplantation. The antigens of these receptors remain unknown. Method: immunoSEQ multiplex PCR; TCRdb's copy keeps in-frame clones and lacks some. This table has approximately 120,000 clones, around nine tenths appearing once. The material was unstimulated CD4+ T cells sorted from spleen or lymph node cells, obtained before intestinal transplant. The receptors here all came from a human donor who received an intestinal transplant.

This chain uses TRBV4-1 with TRBJ1-6; D not resolved. The germline V and J ends were trimmed by 0 bases and 10 bases, with 7 bases remaining between them. Germline V CDR1 and CDR2: MGHRA, YSYEKL. CDR3 length: 13 amino acids. The DNA for the CDR3 is TGCGCCAGCAGCCAAGAACCGAGGTCACCCCTCCACTTT. Translating it yields CASSQEPRSPLHF.

This chain links TRBV30 with TRBJ1-4; D gene unclear. In germline, CDR1 is GTSNPN, CDR2 SVGIG (reference sequence). This CDR3 spans 14 amino acids. V lost 2 bases to trimming and J lost 0 bases, with 7 bases between them. CDR3 residues: CAWSTTATNEKLFF. DNA of the CDR3: TGTGCCTGGAGTACCACGGCAACTAATGAAAAACTGTTTTTT.

The rearrangement links TRBV6-6 to TRBJ2-3; D is unresolved. CDR1 is MNHNY, CDR2 SVGAGI, per germline (reference sequence). Trimming shortened V by 7 bases and J by 6 bases, and 8 bases separated the two germline ends. The CDR3 has 11 residues. The CDR3 here is CASKRGDTQYF. The CDR3 DNA reads TGTGCCAGCAAGAGAGGCGATACGCAGTATTTT.

The V and J genes are TRBV15 and TRBJ2-5, with 9 bases identical to TRBD2. Per germline, CDR1 LNHNV and CDR2 YYDKDF (reference sequence). This CDR3 contains 18 residues. With V trimmed by 5 bases and J by 3 bases, 16 bases remained unmatched. CDR3: CATSPQVSGGHRKETQYF. CDR3 in DNA: TGTGCCACCAGCCCACAAGTGAGCGGGGGGCACCGTAAAGAGACCCAGTACTTC.

V is TRBV10-3 and J is TRBJ2-7; D possibly corresponds to TRBD2 (6 bases). Germline CDR1 and CDR2: ENHRY and SYGVKD. The CDR3 totals 12 residues. Trimming left V 3 bases short and J 6 bases short, with 9 bases between. CDR3 protein: CAISDYGGEQYF. CDR3 nucleotide sequence: TGTGCCATCAGTGACTACGGGGGCGAGCAGTACTTC.

This clone was observed once. The genes are TRBV6-5 and TRBJ1-5; maybe TRBD1 (5 bases). Trimming pared 5 bases from V and 5 bases from J, leaving 10 bases between. Germline-derived CDR1 and CDR2 are MNHEY and SVGAGI. The CDR3 covers 13 residues. CDR3 DNA sequence: TGTGCCAGCAGTGCAGAGGGGCATCAGCCCCAGCATTTT. It specifies CASSAEGHQPQHF.

V gene TRBV6-6 combines with J gene TRBJ2-6; D unclear. The CDR3 spans 16 residues. Germline V gene lookup returns CDR1 MNHNY and CDR2 SVGAGI (reference sequence). The V end was cut by 4 bases, the J end by 0 bases, with 10 bases between. The CDR3 coding sequence is TGTGCCAGCAGTTCCAACACTAACTCTGGGGCCAACGTCCTGACTTTC. Translation: CASSSNTNSGANVLTF.

The V gene is TRBV7-9, the J gene TRBJ2-5; 9 bases map to TRBD1. CDR1 is SEHNR and CDR2 is FQNEAQ in the germline V gene (reference sequence). This CDR3 has 14 amino acids. Unmatched junction bases numbered 3, after V lost 4 bases and J lost 3 bases. The CDR3 loop reads CASSWGTGKETQYF. The DNA of the CDR3 is TGTGCCAGCAGCTGGGGGACAGGGAAAGAGACCCAGTACTTC.

This clone has a handful of counts. The CDR3 loop reads CASSLTGGNSPLHF. DNA for the CDR3: TGTGCCAGCAGTTTGACAGGGGGAAATTCACCCCTCCACTTT. This chain uses TRBV5-4 with TRBJ1-6, with TRBD1 matching over 9 bases. The CDR3 spans 14 residues. J gave up 7 bases and V 5 bases, and 4 bases lay outside the gene matches. Germline assignment: CDR1 SGHNT and CDR2 YYREEE (reference sequence).

V is TRBV2 and J is TRBJ1-1; 8 positions agree with TRBD1. V trimming: 10 bases; J trimming: 11 bases; junction bases outside the gene matches: 15. CDR3 length: 13 amino acids. Germline V gives CDR1 SNHLY, CDR2 FYNNEI. CDR3 DNA: TGTGCCACCAAGACAGGGGAATTCTCGTCGGCTTTCTTT. Its translation: CATKTGEFSSAFF.